This T cell receptor beta chain is from a study of blood T cell repertoires in COVID-19. Study-wide background: In each case, the material was cDNA or gDNA derived from T cells, B-cell-depleted T cells, or PBMCs.

In the authors' workflow: Cell counts per sample came from amplifying reference gene primers. TCRdb keeps only in-frame clones here, not all; method: immunoSEQ multiplex PCR. V and J calls and clone size are copied from that table; D and trimming were computed from the DNA. Of 55,000 to 65,000 clones in the sample, roughly 79% were seen once. Trimming removed 10 bases from V and 2 bases from J, with 17 bases in between. Looked up from germline, CDR1 is SNHLY and CDR2 is FYNNEI. The CDR3 has 14 residues. The material sequenced was peripheral blood. The chain couples TRBV2 to TRBJ1-2; D gene unclear. The TCR sequence derives from a man in his sixties with acute or convalescent COVID-19. The CDR3 DNA follows: TGTGCCACTCACCCCGGGGAGAAAAACTATGGCTACACCTTC. It translates to CATHPGEKNYGYTF.